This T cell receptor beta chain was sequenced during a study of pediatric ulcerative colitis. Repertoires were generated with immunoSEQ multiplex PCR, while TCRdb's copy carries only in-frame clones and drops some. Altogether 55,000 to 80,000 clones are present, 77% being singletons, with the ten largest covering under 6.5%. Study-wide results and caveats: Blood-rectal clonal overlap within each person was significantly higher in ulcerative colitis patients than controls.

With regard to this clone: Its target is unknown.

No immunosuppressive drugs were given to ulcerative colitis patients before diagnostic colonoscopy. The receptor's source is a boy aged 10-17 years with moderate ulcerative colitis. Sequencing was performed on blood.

The CDR3 DNA reads TGTGCCATCATGATCACAGATACGCAGTATTTT. Encoded protein: CAIMITDTQYF. The chain uses TRBV10-3 and TRBJ2-3; D call uncertain. Germline CDR1 reads ENHRY; CDR2 reads SYGVKD. CDR3 length: 11 residues. The V gene lost 7 bases and the J gene lost 2 bases, with 4 bases spanning the gap.